This is a list of T cell receptor beta chains from one sample in a study of response to subunit inactivated influenza vaccine. TCRdb re-called the RT-PCR reads through MiXCR, storing one row per CDR3 protein. The sample lists about 190,000 distinct CDR3 sequences, approximately 14% occurring once. This specimen consisted of CD8+ T cells sorted from PBMCs, obtained 5 days after vaccination. Receptor source: a middle-aged man who received an inactivated influenza vaccine. Both conserved end residues are part of each CDR3. The D gene is left open where the match is weak. Clone sizes are given selectively: once, few, many, or a class where the clone is expanded.

j_call,v_call,d_call,clone_size,cdr3_aa,cdr3_nt
TRBJ2-7,TRBV4-1,-,few,CASSPQQGLVYEQYF,TGCGCCAGCAGCCCTCAGCAGGGGTTGGTCTACGAGCAGTACTTC
TRBJ2-1,TRBV5-1,-,-,CASSYASEQFF,TGCGCCAGCAGCTACGCTAGTGAGCAGTTCTTC
TRBJ1-2,TRBV28,-,-,CASSLEGGLNYGYTF,TGTGCCAGCAGTTTAGAAGGGGGGCTTAACTATGGCTACACCTTC
TRBJ2-2,TRBV24-1,-,-,CATSGAGQVGTGELFF,TGTGCCACCAGCGGAGCCGGGCAAGTTGGGACCGGGGAGCTGTTTTTT
TRBJ2-7,TRBV27,-,-,CASSKGTYGIEQYF,TGTGCTAGCAGTAAAGGAACTTATGGGATCGAGCAGTACTTC
TRBJ2-2,TRBV14,-,few,CASSQGRAGQLNTGELFF,TGTGCCAGCAGCCAGGGTCGGGCCGGACAATTAAACACCGGGGAGCTGTTTTTT
TRBJ2-4,TRBV30,-,-,CAWSVENKNIQYF,TGTGCCTGGAGTGTGGAGAACAAAAACATTCAGTACTTC
TRBJ2-2,TRBV7-3,-,few,CASSSRLNTGELFF,TGTGCCAGCAGCAGCCGCTTAAACACCGGGGAGCTGTTTTTT
TRBJ1-2,TRBV25-1,TRBD1,-,CASSEFATGAYGYTF,TGTGCCAGCAGTGAATTCGCGACAGGGGCCTATGGCTACACCTTC
TRBJ1-1,TRBV16,-,few,CASSLPGLALPEAFF,TGTGCCAGCAGCCTCCCGGGCCTCGCCCTCCCTGAAGCTTTCTTT
TRBJ1-4,TRBV10-2,-,few,CASYRLGLGKLFF,TGCGCCAGTTACAGGCTGGGGCTGGGAAAACTGTTTTTT
TRBJ2-1,TRBV29-1,-,many,CSALVLEQFF,TGCAGCGCCCTAGTGCTTGAGCAGTTCTTC
TRBJ2-3,TRBV4-3,TRBD2,few,CASSVLLRGGTPSTDTQYF,TGCGCCAGCAGCGTCCTGTTGCGGGGGGGGACCCCTAGCACAGATACGCAGTATTTT
TRBJ2-1,TRBV4-2,TRBD2,few,CASSQEGGTSGYNEQFF,TGTGCCAGCAGCCAAGAAGGTGGGACTAGCGGATACAATGAGCAGTTCTTC
TRBJ2-7,TRBV7-9,-,-,CASSPMYTGDEQYF,TGTGCCAGCAGCCCCATGTACACGGGGGATGAGCAGTACTTC
TRBJ2-1,TRBV29-1,TRBD2,-,CSVEIAGGLGGNEQFF,TGCAGCGTTGAAATAGCGGGGGGCCTCGGAGGCAATGAGCAGTTCTTC
TRBJ2-2,TRBV6-9,-,-,CASSYFCRGPEFGELFF,TGTGCCAGCAGTTATTTTTGCAGGGGACCCGAATTCGGGGAGCTGTTTTTT
TRBJ2-7,TRBV20-1,-,few,CSARELGDMLLEQYF,TGCAGTGCTAGAGAACTGGGGGACATGCTTCTCGAGCAGTACTTC
TRBJ2-5,TRBV13,TRBD1,many,CASSLDRGLETQYF,TGTGCCAGCAGCTTAGACAGGGGGCTAGAGACCCAGTACTTC
TRBJ2-7,TRBV28,-,-,CASSFLVATEYEQYF,TGTGCCAGCAGTTTTTTAGTAGCGACGGAGTACGAGCAGTACTTC
TRBJ1-1,TRBV7-2,-,-,CASSLWEQLEAFF,TGTGCCAGCAGCTTATGGGAGCAACTCGAAGCTTTCTTT
TRBJ2-1,TRBV6-1,TRBD2,-,CASSERPRTSSMGEQFF,TGTGCCAGCAGTGAACGACCCAGGACTAGTAGTATGGGTGAGCAGTTCTTC
TRBJ2-7,TRBV12-3/TRBV12-4,TRBD1,few,CASSPTGTGLAEQYF,TGTGCCAGCAGTCCAACCGGGACAGGGCTAGCCGAGCAGTACTTC
TRBJ2-1,TRBV20-1,TRBD2,few,CSATQTTSGGAGEQFF,TGCAGTGCTACCCAGACTACTAGCGGGGGGGCTGGTGAGCAGTTCTTC
TRBJ1-3,TRBV13,-,few,CASGRGSGNTIYF,TGTGCCAGCGGGAGGGGCTCTGGAAACACCATATATTTT
TRBJ2-1,TRBV12-3/TRBV12-4,-,-,CASIRTWGREQFF,TGTGCCAGCATAAGGACTTGGGGGCGCGAGCAGTTCTTC
TRBJ2-7,TRBV28,-,many,CASSPHYEQYF,TGTGCCAGCAGCCCTCACTACGAGCAGTACTTC
TRBJ2-5,TRBV4-2,TRBD2,-,CASSQEASGGAEETQYF,TGTGCCAGCAGCCAAGAAGCCAGCGGGGGGGCTGAGGAGACCCAGTACTTC
TRBJ2-7,TRBV29-1,-,-,CSVVGPTGEQYF,TGCAGCGTGGTGGGTCCCACTGGCGAGCAGTACTTC
TRBJ2-1,TRBV6-1,TRBD1,-,CASRPGTEPYNEQFF,TGTGCCAGCAGGCCCGGGACAGAGCCCTACAATGAGCAGTTCTTC
TRBJ1-4,TRBV12-3/TRBV12-4,-,-,CASSPEWGNEKLFF,TGTGCCAGCAGTCCCGAATGGGGGAATGAAAAACTGTTTTTT
TRBJ2-3,TRBV20-1,-,-,CSARVNRLTDTQYF,TGCAGTGCTAGAGTTAATAGGCTCACAGATACGCAGTATTTT
TRBJ2-1,TRBV28,-,-,CASRPTSRNEQFF,TGTGCCAGCAGGCCGACGTCACGCAATGAGCAGTTCTTC
TRBJ1-1,TRBV12-3/TRBV12-4,-,few,CASSQRTTEAFF,TGTGCCAGCAGCCAAAGGACCACTGAAGCTTTCTTT
TRBJ2-1,TRBV11-2,-,-,CASSLSPDNEQFF,TGTGCCAGCAGCTTGAGCCCCGACAATGAGCAGTTCTTC
TRBJ2-1,TRBV28,TRBD2,-,CASSLASGSYNEQFF,TGTGCCAGCAGTTTAGCTAGCGGGTCCTACAATGAGCAGTTCTTC
TRBJ2-1,TRBV25-1,-,few,CASSDPREQFF,TGTGCCAGCAGTGACCCCCGGGAGCAGTTCTTC
TRBJ2-3,TRBV6-1,-,-,CASSGGQNTDTQYF,TGTGCCAGCAGTGGCGGGCAGAACACAGATACGCAGTATTTT
TRBJ2-3,TRBV2,TRBD2,few,CASSKRAFIAGPMDTQYF,TGTGCCAGCAGTAAGAGGGCCTTTATAGCGGGGCCGATGGATACGCAGTATTTT
TRBJ2-5,TRBV7-2,TRBD2,few,CASSPAGGSETQYF,TGTGCCAGCAGCCCAGCGGGGGGGTCGGAGACCCAGTACTTC
TRBJ1-2,TRBV4-2,TRBD1,-,CASSQVEDRVYGYTF,TGTGCCAGCAGCCAAGTAGAGGACAGGGTCTATGGCTACACCTTC
TRBJ1-1,TRBV12-3/TRBV12-4,-,-,CASGTDGMNTEAFF,TGTGCCAGCGGTACGGACGGGATGAACACTGAAGCTTTCTTT
TRBJ2-7,TRBV4-3,-,once,CASSQGRQSYEQYF,TGCGCCAGCAGCCAAGGAAGACAGTCCTACGAGCAGTACTTC
TRBJ2-5,TRBV28,-,few,CASSFGQLETQYF,TGTGCCAGCAGTTTTGGACAGCTAGAGACCCAGTACTTC
TRBJ2-3,TRBV6-1,TRBD2,few,CASSLSGGYTDTQYF,TGTGCCAGCAGCCTTAGCGGGGGGTACACAGATACGCAGTATTTT
TRBJ2-7,TRBV7-2,-,-,CASSFGMASSSYEQYF,TGTGCCAGCAGCTTTGGTATGGCATCTTCCTCCTACGAGCAGTACTTC
TRBJ1-2,TRBV7-9,-,many,CASSLADVNYGYTF,TGTGCCAGCAGCTTGGCTGACGTGAACTATGGCTACACCTTC
TRBJ2-5,TRBV20-1,TRBD2,few,CSASEPSGRLQETQYF,TGCAGTGCTTCGGAGCCTAGCGGGAGACTCCAAGAGACCCAGTACTTC
TRBJ2-2,TRBV27,-,-,CASSLTRGGGIAGELFF,TGTGCCAGCAGTTTAACGCGGGGAGGTGGGATTGCCGGGGAGCTGTTTTTT
TRBJ2-1,TRBV7-8,-,few,CASSLGGWGTVESNEQFF,TGTGCCAGCAGCTTAGGAGGATGGGGAACGGTTGAGTCCAATGAGCAGTTCTTC
TRBJ2-7,TRBV4-3,-,-,CASSQDTSSYEQYF,TGCGCCAGCAGCCAAGACACTAGCTCCTACGAGCAGTACTTC
TRBJ2-3,TRBV20-1,-,-,CSARGGQGSTQYF,TGCAGTGCTAGGGGGGGCCAGGGGAGTACGCAGTATTTT
TRBJ2-1,TRBV29-1,-,-,CSVIQLGDEQFF,TGCAGCGTCATTCAACTAGGGGATGAGCAGTTCTTC
TRBJ2-1,TRBV6-5,TRBD2,many,CASSYMRGADEQFF,TGTGCCAGCAGTTACATGCGGGGGGCGGATGAGCAGTTCTTC